This T cell receptor (beta chain) derives from a study of T cell responses to AZD1222 COVID-19 vaccine. Study results and limitations: There were mostly white British donors and more females than males, and clonal diversity was possibly underestimated. A reported finding is that nearly half of spike-specific TCRs target unmutated variant regions. Baseline antibody screening turned up just a handful of seropositive AZD1222 recipients.

Remarks on this clone: Its antigen is not known.

Per the germline V gene, CDR1 is SGHAT and CDR2 is FQNNGV. CDR3 length equals 15 residues. Deletions cut 4 bases from V and 2 bases from J, with 14 bases between. Measured with immunoSEQ multiplex PCR; TCRdb has only the in-frame clones, and not every one. The table includes 85,000 to 130,000 clones, about 88% detected once. The sequence was obtained from an adult in good health. The sample here was peripheral blood, taken on day 0 of AZD1222 vaccination. The rearrangement uses TRBV11-2 and TRBJ1-2; D may be TRBD1 (5 bases). Here the CDR3 DNA reads TGTGCCAGCAGCTCCCTATGGCGGGGGAACTATGGCTACACCTTC. As protein: CASSSLWRGNYGYTF.